Reported below is one TCR beta chain. Assay used: immunoSEQ multiplex PCR; TCRdb lists only in-frame clones, some missing. The data contain around 24,000 clones, approximately 86% of them singletons. CDR3 length equals 15 residues. Germline CDR1 MDHEN, CDR2 SYDVKM. With V trimmed by 5 bases and J by 4 bases, 9 bases remained unmatched. This record comes from a study of T cell changes during pregnancy in multiple sclerosis. Material: CD8+ T cells from peripheral blood mononuclear cells, obtained in the first trimester of pregnancy. This chain links TRBV28 with TRBJ1-1, with 8 bases lining up with TRBD1. The sequence was collected from a female donor in good health, enrolled as a control in a pregnancy study. The CDR3 loop is CASSPGQGGSTEAFF. CDR3 sequence (DNA): TGTGCCAGCAGTCCCGGACAGGGAGGGAGCACTGAAGCTTTCTTT. The full variable domain, with the rest looked up from reference TRBV28 and TRBJ1-1, is DVKVTQSSRYLVKRTGEKVFLECVQDMDHENMFWYRQDPGLGLRLIYFSYDVKMKEKGDIPEGYSVSREKKERFSLILESASTNQTSMYLCASSPGQGGSTEAFFGQGTRLTVV.